This TCR beta chain was sequenced for a study of cytomegalovirus exposure and HLA in healthy donors. The overall study: Among around 180 million T cells, an earlier analysis found roughly 100 million unique TCR beta sequences. Inside one of the first data releases sat about 91 million unique TCRs taken from HLA-typed donors. Study-level points and caveats: Accurate prediction of most subjects' HLA-A and HLA-B alleles from TCR beta sequences was reported.

It was with 60 Vbeta and 13 Jbeta primers that the PCR ran. Generated by immunoSEQ multiplex PCR, the TCRdb table keeps only in-frame clones and is missing some. Among some 150,000 clones listed, 75% to 85% were seen once. V lost 0 bases, J lost 4 bases, and 12 bases lay in between. The CDR3 sequence is 15 residues long. Germline V lookup: CDR1 MNHEY, CDR2 SVGAGI. On this clone: What it binds is not known.

This sequence was found in a woman younger than 35 in good health and CMV-seropositive. The sequenced sample consisted of PBMCs. The J gene is TRBJ2-5, the V gene TRBV6-5; D unresolved. CDR3 region: CASSYSRLSSETQYF. The CDR3 bases are TGTGCCAGCAGTTACTCGAGGCTCAGCTCAGAGACCCAGTACTTC.